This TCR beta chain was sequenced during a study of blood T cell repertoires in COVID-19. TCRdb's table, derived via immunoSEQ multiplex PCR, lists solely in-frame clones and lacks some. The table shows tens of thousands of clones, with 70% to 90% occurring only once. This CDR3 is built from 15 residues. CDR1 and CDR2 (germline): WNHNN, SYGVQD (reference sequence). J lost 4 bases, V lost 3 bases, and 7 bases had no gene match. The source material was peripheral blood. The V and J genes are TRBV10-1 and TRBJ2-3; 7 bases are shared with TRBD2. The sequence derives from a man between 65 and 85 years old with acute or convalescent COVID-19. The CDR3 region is CASSDMSGDADTQYF. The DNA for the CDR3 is TGCGCCAGCAGTGACATGAGCGGGGACGCAGATACGCAGTATTTT.